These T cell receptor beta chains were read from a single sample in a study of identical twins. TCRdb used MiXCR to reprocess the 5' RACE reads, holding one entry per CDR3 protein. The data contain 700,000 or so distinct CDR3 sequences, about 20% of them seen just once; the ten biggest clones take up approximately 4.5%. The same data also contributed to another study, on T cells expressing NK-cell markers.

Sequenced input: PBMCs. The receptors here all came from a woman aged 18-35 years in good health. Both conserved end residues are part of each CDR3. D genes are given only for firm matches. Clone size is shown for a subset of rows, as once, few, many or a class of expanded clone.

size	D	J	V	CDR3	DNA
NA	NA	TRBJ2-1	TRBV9	CASRGGDVRGNEQFF	TGTGCCAGCAGGGGTGGGGACGTGAGAGGGAATGAGCAGTTCTTC
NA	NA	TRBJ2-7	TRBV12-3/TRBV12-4	CACSPGSLVAGISSYEQYF	TGTGCCTGCAGCCCCGGCTCGTTAGTAGCTGGTATATCCAGCTACGAGCAGTACTTC
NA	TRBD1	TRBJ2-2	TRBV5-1	CASSPGQGYAGELFF	TGCGCCAGCAGTCCGGGACAGGGGTACGCCGGGGAGCTGTTTTTT
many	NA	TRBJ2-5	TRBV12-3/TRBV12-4	CASTPLQETQYF	TGTGCCAGCACCCCCTTACAAGAGACCCAGTACTTC
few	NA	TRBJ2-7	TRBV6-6	CASRLQVYEQYF	TGTGCCAGCAGACTACAGGTCTACGAGCAGTACTTC
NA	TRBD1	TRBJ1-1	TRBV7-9	CASRQGTGTRAFF	TGTGCCAGCAGACAAGGGACAGGGACTCGAGCTTTCTTT
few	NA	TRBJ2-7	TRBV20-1	CSARVFRGYEQYF	TGCAGTGCTAGAGTCTTTAGGGGCTACGAGCAGTACTTC
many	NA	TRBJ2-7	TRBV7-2	CASSYTSPGDEQYF	TGTGCCAGCAGCTATACATCCCCGGGGGACGAGCAGTACTTC
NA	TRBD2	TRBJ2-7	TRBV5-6	CASSPKLTGGYEQYF	TGTGCCAGCAGTCCCAAGTTAACGGGAGGCTACGAGCAGTACTTC
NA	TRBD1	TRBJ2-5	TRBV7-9	CASSFLGQGETQYF	TGTGCCAGCAGCTTCCTCGGACAGGGAGAGACCCAGTACTTC
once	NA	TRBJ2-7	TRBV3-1	CASSPQLPAEDEQYF	TGTGCCAGCAGCCCTCAGCTCCCAGCGGAGGACGAGCAGTACTTC
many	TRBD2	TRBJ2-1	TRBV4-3	CASSQGVASGDEQFF	TGCGCCAGCAGCCAAGGAGTGGCTAGCGGCGATGAGCAGTTCTTC
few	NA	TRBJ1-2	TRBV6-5	CASSYGQGRDGYTF	TGTGCCAGCAGTTACGGCCAGGGACGGGATGGCTACACCTTC
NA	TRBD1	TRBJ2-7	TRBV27	CASSPGQGTPGYF	TGTGCCAGCAGCCCGGGACAGGGGACCCCGGGGTACTTC
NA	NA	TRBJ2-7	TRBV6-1	CASIARDKSYEQYF	TGTGCCAGCATTGCCAGGGACAAGTCCTACGAGCAGTACTTC
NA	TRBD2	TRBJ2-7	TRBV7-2	CASSHKTSVGEQYF	TGTGCCAGCAGCCACAAGACTAGCGTTGGGGAGCAGTACTTC
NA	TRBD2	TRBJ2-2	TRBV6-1	CDSSGLGAGGELFF	TGTGACAGCAGCGGACTAGGAGCAGGCGGGGAGCTGTTTTTT
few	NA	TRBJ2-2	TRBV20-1	CSAKRQNTGELFF	TGCAGTGCTAAGCGTCAGAACACCGGGGAGCTGTTTTTT
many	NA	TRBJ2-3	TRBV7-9	CASSLFGASTDTQYF	TGTGCCAGCAGCTTATTCGGGGCTAGCACAGATACGCAGTATTTT
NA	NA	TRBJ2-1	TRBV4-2	CASSQGSVGLRNEQFF	TGTGCCAGCAGCCAAGGTTCGGTCGGCCTAAGGAATGAGCAGTTCTTC
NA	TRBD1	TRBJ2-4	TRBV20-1	CSAGGQGGSKNIQYF	TGCAGTGCTGGAGGACAGGGGGGATCCAAAAACATTCAGTACTTC
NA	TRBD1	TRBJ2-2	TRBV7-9	CATAGGEWTGELFF	TGTGCCACCGCAGGGGGCGAATGGACCGGGGAGCTGTTTTTT
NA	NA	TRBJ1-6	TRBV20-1	CSAPELGGYNSPLHF	TGCAGTGCTCCCGAGTTGGGAGGCTATAATTCACCCCTCCACTTT
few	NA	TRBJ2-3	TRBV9	CASSVDSTDTQYF	TGTGCCAGCAGCGTAGACAGCACAGATACGCAGTATTTT
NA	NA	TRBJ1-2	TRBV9	CASSSRQGYTF	TGTGCCAGCAGCTCCAGACAGGGCTACACCTTC
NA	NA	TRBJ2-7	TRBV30	CAWSSGVTYEQYF	TGTGCCTGGTCGTCCGGGGTAACCTACGAGCAGTACTTC
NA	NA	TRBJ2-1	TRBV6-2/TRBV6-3	CASSYSYSRSNEQFF	TGTGCCAGCAGTTACTCCTACAGCAGGTCGAATGAGCAGTTCTTC
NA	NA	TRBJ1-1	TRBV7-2	CASSLVQRNTEAFF	TGTGCCAGCAGCTTAGTTCAGAGGAACACTGAAGCTTTCTTT
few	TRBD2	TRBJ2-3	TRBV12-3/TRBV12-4	CASSLATTGGGSTQYF	TGTGCCAGCAGTTTAGCCACCACCGGGGGGGGGAGTACGCAGTATTTT
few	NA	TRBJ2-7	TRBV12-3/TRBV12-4	CASRDSTYEQYF	TGTGCCAGCAGGGACAGCACCTACGAGCAGTACTTC
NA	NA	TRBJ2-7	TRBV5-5	CASSFWTYEQYF	TGTGCCAGCAGCTTCTGGACTTACGAGCAGTACTTC
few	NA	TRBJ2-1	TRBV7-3	CASSKDYQGYNEQFF	TGTGCCAGCAGTAAAGACTACCAGGGGTACAATGAGCAGTTCTTC
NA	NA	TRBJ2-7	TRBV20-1	CSASRAGLTLNEQYF	TGCAGTGCTAGTCGGGCAGGACTGACCCTGAACGAGCAGTACTTC
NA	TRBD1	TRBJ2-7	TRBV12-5	CASGLRDSPSYEQYF	TGTGCTAGTGGTCTCCGGGACAGTCCCTCCTACGAGCAGTACTTC
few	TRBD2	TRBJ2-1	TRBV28	CASNLRGGLNEQFF	TGTGCCAGCAATCTGCGGGGGGGCTTGAATGAGCAGTTCTTC
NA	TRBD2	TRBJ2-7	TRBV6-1	CASSPRLAGISYEQYF	TGTGCCAGCAGCCCCCGACTAGCGGGGATATCCTACGAGCAGTACTTC
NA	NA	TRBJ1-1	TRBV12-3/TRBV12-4	CASSHGGKDTEAFF	TGTGCCAGCAGTCATGGGGGGAAGGACACTGAAGCTTTCTTT
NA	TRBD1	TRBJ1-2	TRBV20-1	CSAGQGKRGYTF	TGCAGTGCCGGACAGGGGAAACGTGGCTACACCTTC
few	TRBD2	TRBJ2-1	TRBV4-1	CASSHGRGGFSYNEQFF	TGCGCCAGCAGCCATGGCCGCGGGGGATTTTCGTACAATGAGCAGTTCTTC
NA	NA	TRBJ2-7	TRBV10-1	CASSESRGYEQYF	TGCGCCAGCAGTGAGTCCCGGGGGTACGAGCAGTACTTC
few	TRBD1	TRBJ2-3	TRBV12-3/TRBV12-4	CASSPDRAMGDTQYF	TGTGCCAGCAGTCCCGACAGGGCGATGGGAGATACGCAGTATTTT
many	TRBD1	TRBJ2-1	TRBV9	CASSVRGQGLGEQFF	TGTGCCAGCAGCGTCCGAGGACAGGGGCTGGGTGAGCAGTTCTTC
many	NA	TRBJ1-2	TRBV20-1	CSAPSTDNYGYTF	TGCAGTGCTCCATCGACCGATAACTATGGCTACACCTTC
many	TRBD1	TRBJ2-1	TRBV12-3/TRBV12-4	CASSLGQGGEQFF	TGTGCCAGCAGTCTCGGACAGGGCGGTGAGCAGTTCTTC
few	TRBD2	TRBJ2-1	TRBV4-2	CASSQRGTSGQQFF	TGTGCCAGCAGCCAGCGGGGGACTAGCGGACAGCAGTTCTTC
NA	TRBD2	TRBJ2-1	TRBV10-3	CAISPTELLAGVHEQFF	TGTGCCATCAGTCCAACCGAACTACTAGCGGGGGTCCATGAGCAGTTCTTC
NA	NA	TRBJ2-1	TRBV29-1	CSVAGAGNEQFF	TGCAGCGTTGCAGGGGCTGGGAATGAGCAGTTCTTC
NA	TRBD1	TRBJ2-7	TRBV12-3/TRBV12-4	CASRLRGQHEQYF	TGTGCCAGCAGACTACGGGGACAGCACGAGCAGTACTTC
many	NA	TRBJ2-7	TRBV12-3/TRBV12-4	CASSLGAGTYEQYF	TGTGCCAGCAGTTTAGGCGCCGGGACCTACGAGCAGTACTTC
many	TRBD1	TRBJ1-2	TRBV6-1	CASTALTGPSGGYTF	TGTGCCAGCACTGCTCTGACAGGGCCCTCTGGGGGCTACACCTTC